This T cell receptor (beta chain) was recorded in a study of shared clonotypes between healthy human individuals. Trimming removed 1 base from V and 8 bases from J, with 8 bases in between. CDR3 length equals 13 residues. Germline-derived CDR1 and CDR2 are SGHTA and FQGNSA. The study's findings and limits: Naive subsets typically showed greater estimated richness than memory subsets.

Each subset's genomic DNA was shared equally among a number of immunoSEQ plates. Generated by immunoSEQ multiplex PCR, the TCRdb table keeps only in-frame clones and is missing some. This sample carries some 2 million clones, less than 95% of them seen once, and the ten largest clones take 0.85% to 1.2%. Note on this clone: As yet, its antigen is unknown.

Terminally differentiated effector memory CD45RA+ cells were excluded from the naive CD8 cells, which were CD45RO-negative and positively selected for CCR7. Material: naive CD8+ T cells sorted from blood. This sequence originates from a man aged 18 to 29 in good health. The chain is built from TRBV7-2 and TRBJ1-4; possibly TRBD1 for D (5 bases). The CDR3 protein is CASSLVRTEKLFF. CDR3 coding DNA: TGTGCCAGCAGCTTAGTTAGGACAGAAAAACTGTTTTTT.